This T cell receptor beta chain was profiled in a study of response to subunit inactivated influenza vaccine. TCRdb reanalysed the RT-PCR reads using MiXCR and keeps one entry per CDR3 protein. The sample consists of over 800,000 distinct CDR3 sequences, about 20% of them appearing once. This CDR3 has 13 amino acids. The V end was cut by 7 bases, the J end by 3 bases, with 9 bases between. Germline V gene data show CDR1 as SNHLY and CDR2 as FYNNEI. The chain links TRBV2 to TRBJ2-2, with D unclear. The source of this sequence is a man aged 50-60 years who received an inactivated influenza vaccine. Here the sequenced sample was PBMCs from blood, taken approximately 5 days after vaccination. CDR3 nucleotides: TGTGCCAGCACCGAGACGTACACCGGGGAGCTGTTTTTT. This encodes CASTETYTGELFF. Using reference TRBV2 and TRBJ2-2 for the parts outside the CDR3, the full variable domain is EPEVTQTPSHQVTQMGQEVILRCVPISNHLYFYWYRQILGQKVEFLVSFYNNEISEKSEIFDDQFSVERPDGSNFTLKIRSTKLEDSAMYFCASTETYTGELFFGEGSRLTVL.